One and the same sample provided the 29 T cell receptor beta chains below, sequenced in a study of identical twins (TCRdb year 2016). Libraries came from 5' RACE. These reads were obtained on an Illumina HiSeq 2000. TCRdb handled the public reads itself, with Q25 trimming in fastp and clone calling in MiXCR, and kept productive beta chains. Identical CDR3 proteins give one entry, which carries the most common genes and DNA. The sample contains 1.5 million to 2 million distinct CDR3 sequences, around a third of them found a single time. About 0.25% of the sample comes from the top ten. Sequences were obtained from cord blood. These TCRs come from a newborn girl in good health.

This clonotype was seen more than once but under ten times. V and J are TRBV6-2 or TRBV6-3 and TRBJ1-2; 7 bases map to TRBD1. Germline V gives CDR1 MNHEY, CDR2 SVGEGT. V shed 6 bases and J 6 bases; nucleotides not matched to a gene: 7. The CDR3 is made up of 13 amino acids. CDR3 bases: TGTGCCAGCAGGACGGGACAGCTGAATGGCTACACCTTC. Translated: CASRTGQLNGYTF.

The table lists this clonotype with a few counts. V and J are TRBV25-1 and TRBJ1-1; 8 bases map to TRBD1. The germline V gene encodes CDR1 MGHDK and CDR2 SYGVNS. The CDR3 sequence is 14 residues long. V gave up 1 base and J gave up 5 bases; unmatched junction bases: 3. CDR3 DNA sequence: TGTGCCAGCAGTGAATCCCGACAGGGGACTGAAGCTTTCTTT. It yields the protein CASSESRQGTEAFF.

This clonotype was recorded at least ten times. The rearrangement uses TRBV13 and TRBJ2-4; D unresolved. The CDR3 loop spans 12 amino acids. Trimming cost V 0 bases and J 7 bases, with 4 bases left between them. Germline V gives CDR1 PRHDT, CDR2 FYEKMQ (reference sequence). The CDR3 bases are TGTGCCAGCAGCTTAGGCCTGAACATTCAGTACTTC. Its protein is CASSLGLNIQYF.

The genes are TRBV5-1 and TRBJ2-1; D is undetermined. CDR1 and CDR2 (germline): SGHRS, YFSETQ. The CDR3 runs to 16 residues. Trimming removed 2 bases at V and 7 bases at J, with 19 bases between. CDR3 nucleotides: TGCGCCAGCAGCTTAGCGTTCTACGAGATTAAAAATGAGCAGTTCTTC. Translating gives CASSLAFYEIKNEQFF.

In this sample, this clonotype turned up a few times. This sequence joins TRBV7-8 and TRBJ1-2; D unresolved. This CDR3 spans 16 amino acids. Deletions cut 4 bases from V and 2 bases from J, with 17 bases between. In germline, CDR1 is SGHVS, CDR2 FQNEAQ. The CDR3 region is CASSSTAGSPNYGYTF. The DNA of the CDR3 is TGTGCCAGCAGCTCGACCGCCGGGTCCCCCAACTATGGCTACACCTTC.

This clonotype was counted only a few times. This sequence joins TRBV7-6 and TRBJ1-5; no reliable D call. V lost 1 base and J 6 bases, leaving 10 bases between the germline ends. The germline CDR1 and CDR2 sequences are SGHVS and FNYEAQ. CDR3 length: 14 residues. The CDR3 DNA reads as TGTGCCAGCAGCTTAGGGACCTCGGGTCAGCCCCAGCATTTT. It yields the protein CASSLGTSGQPQHF.

The chain uses TRBV10-3 and TRBJ2-5; D tentatively fits TRBD1 or TRBD2 (6 bases each). V was shortened by 10 bases and J by 2 bases, with 17 bases between the two germline ends. The CDR3 is 14 residues long. The germline V gene has CDR1 ENHRY and CDR2 SYGVKD. This chain's CDR3 is CATGEYQGQETQYF. As DNA, the CDR3 is TGTGCCACGGGGGAGTACCAGGGGCAAGAGACCCAGTACTTC.

There are many counts of this clonotype. The chain is built from TRBV2 and TRBJ2-7; TRBD2 matches at 7 bases. This CDR3 has 14 residues. Germline values: CDR1 SNHLY, CDR2 FYNNEI. Unmatched junction bases numbered 6, after V lost 4 bases and J lost 3 bases. For the CDR3, the DNA is TGTGCCAGCAGTGCTACGGGGGGTCTCTACGAGCAGTACTTC. Translated: CASSATGGLYEQYF.

This clonotype was detected only a few times. The CDR3 sequence is CAISLAPGATKGTDTQYF. The CDR3 DNA reads TGTGCCATCAGTCTGGCACCGGGCGCCACTAAGGGTACAGATACGCAGTATTTT. The rearrangement links TRBV10-3 to TRBJ2-3; D is undetermined. Germline V gene data show CDR1 as ENHRY and CDR2 as SYGVKD. The CDR3 runs 18 residues. V lost 5 bases, J lost 3 bases, and 24 bases lay in between.

The chain is built from TRBV9 and TRBJ2-3; the D gene could be TRBD1 or TRBD2 (5 bases each). Trimming cost V 3 bases and J 5 bases, with 10 bases left between them. Germline-derived CDR1 and CDR2 are SGDLS and YYNGEE. The CDR3 has 13 residues. This chain's CDR3 is CASSGDEEDTQYF. The CDR3 nucleotides are TGTGCCAGCAGCGGGGACGAGGAAGATACGCAGTATTTT.

This clonotype showed up just a few times. The gene calls are TRBV12-3 or TRBV12-4 and TRBJ2-4; D is possibly TRBD2 (6 bases). With 2 bases removed from V and 5 bases from J, the gap between germline ends came to 13 bases. The length of the CDR3 is 15 residues. CDR3 region: CASSLSGTSENIQYF. The DNA for the CDR3 is TGTGCCAGCAGTTTAAGTGGGACTTCTGAAAACATTCAGTACTTC.

This rearrangement joins TRBV10-3 to TRBJ2-5; TRBD2 is a possible D gene (5 bases). The CDR3 is 16 residues long. From germline, CDR1 is ENHRY and CDR2 SYGVKD. With 8 bases removed from V and 1 base from J, the gap between germline ends came to 20 bases. CDR3 nucleotides: TGTGCCATCCGAGGTTCTAGCTGGAGTTTCCAAGAGACCCAGTACTTC. This sequence encodes CAIRGSSWSFQETQYF.

The rearrangement links TRBV20-1 to TRBJ1-4, with unresolved D. Deletions cut 3 bases from V and 8 bases from J, with 19 bases between. CDR3 size: 15 residues. Germline V CDR1 and CDR2: DFQATT, SNEGSKA (reference sequence). The CDR3 DNA follows: TGCAGTGCTAGCTCCCCAGAGAGGGTGGGAGAAAAACTGTTTTTT. It codes for CSASSPERVGEKLFF.

This clonotype was observed a handful of times. The V gene is TRBV28, the J gene TRBJ2-3; TRBD1 might be the D (5 bases). The V and J ends lost 7 bases and 4 bases respectively, with 21 bases between them. In germline, CDR1 is MDHEN, CDR2 SYDVKM. The CDR3 runs 16 residues. Written as DNA, the CDR3 is TGTGCCAGCACCCCTTGGGGCGGACAATTCCCAGATACGCAGTATTTT. Encoded protein: CASTPWGGQFPDTQYF.

This sequence joins TRBV5-1 and TRBJ1-1, with no clear D. The V gene lost 3 bases and the J gene lost 7 bases, with 10 bases spanning the gap. Per the germline V gene, CDR1 is SGHRS and CDR2 is YFSETQ. The CDR3 totals 12 residues. Here the CDR3 reads CASSYDDLEAFF. The CDR3 DNA reads TGCGCCAGCAGCTATGATGATCTTGAAGCTTTCTTT. Variable domain in full (rest from reference TRBV5-1 and TRBJ1-1): KAGVTQTPRYLIKTRGQQVTLSCSPISGHRSVSWYQQTPGQGLQFLFEYFSETQRNKGNFPGRFSGRQFSNSRSEMNVSTLELGDSALYLCASSYDDLEAFFGQGTRLTVV.

This clonotype was recorded a few times. The gene calls are TRBV5-1 and TRBJ2-4, with D tentatively TRBD1 or TRBD2 (6 bases each). Trimming left V 5 bases short and J 5 bases short, with 14 bases between. Germline values: CDR1 SGHRS, CDR2 YFSETQ. This CDR3 is 14 amino acids long. CDR3 nucleotides: TGCGCCAGCAGGCCCGGGGGCGGCCAAAACATTCAGTACTTC. Encoded protein: CASRPGGGQNIQYF.

The chain couples TRBV19 to TRBJ2-3, with a tentative D call TRBD2 (6 bases). CDR1 and CDR2 from the germline V gene are LNHDA and SQIVND (reference sequence). Trimming left V 4 bases short and J 9 bases short, with 20 bases between. CDR3 length: 15 residues. CDR3 bases: TGTGCCAGTAGTACAGCCGGGACTCCCTTTTCGACGCAGTATTTT. It translates to CASSTAGTPFSTQYF.

The table lists this clonotype with many counts. The junction does not match germline at one end; this may be a read error. The CDR3, as DNA: TGCGCCAGCAGCCTCGGACGGAGCTCCTATAATTCACCCCTCCACTTT. Protein: CASSLGRSSYNSPLHF. This sequence joins TRBV12-3 or TRBV12-4 and TRBJ1-6; the D is unclear. CDR3 length: 16 amino acids.

The chain employs TRBV4-2 and TRBJ2-7, with 9 bases aligning to TRBD1. CDR3 size: 15 residues. Germline trimming cut 2 bases from V and 9 bases from J; bases unmatched to any gene: 11. Germline CDR1 reads LGHNA; CDR2 reads YNFKEQ. The chain's CDR3 is CASSQPGQGSGRQYF. The CDR3 DNA reads TGTGCCAGCAGCCAACCGGGACAGGGATCCGGGAGGCAGTACTTC.

In this sample, this clonotype turned up a few times. The chain combines TRBV2 with TRBJ2-7, with 8 bases aligning to TRBD1. CDR1 and CDR2 from the germline V gene are SNHLY and FYNNEI. V dropped 4 bases and J dropped 4; count of bases not matched to a gene: 9. There are 15 residues in the CDR3. CDR3 region: CASSALGQGPYEQYF. CDR3 DNA sequence: TGTGCCAGCAGTGCCTTAGGACAGGGCCCTTACGAGCAGTACTTC.

This clonotype was found a few times. V usage is TRBV29-1 and J usage is TRBJ1-2; no clear D. The CDR3 length is 11 residues. Per germline, CDR1 SQVTM and CDR2 ANQGSEA. With 5 bases removed from V and 4 bases from J, the gap between germline ends came to 8 bases. CDR3 sequence (DNA): TGCAGCGTTTGGCAATCCTATGGCTACACCTTC. Amino acids: CSVWQSYGYTF.

The V gene is TRBV7-2, the J gene TRBJ2-4; possibly TRBD2 for D (6 bases). The J call may be in error: the DNA end matches TRBJ2-7 better. The CDR3 is made up of 14 amino acids. Germline V gene data show CDR1 as SGHTA and CDR2 as FQGNSA. This CDR3 is CASSLVASAYEQYF. CDR3 in DNA: TGTGCCAGCAGCTTAGTGGCTAGCGCCTACGAGCAGTACTTC.

This sequence joins TRBV20-1 and TRBJ1-1; 10 bases line up with TRBD1. After removal of 7 bases from V and 6 bases from J, the junction contained 11 bases not matched to a gene. Germline V gene sequence: CDR1 DFQATT, CDR2 SNEGSKA (reference sequence). CDR3 length equals 14 residues. The CDR3 nucleotides read TGCAGTGTTTCACCGGGACAGGGGCGGTCTGAAGCTTTCTTT. Translation: CSVSPGQGRSEAFF.

Only one count was recorded for this clonotype. V is TRBV6-6 and J is TRBJ2-3; TRBD2 agrees at 8 bases. The last part of the DNA fits TRBJ2-7 better; the J call may be wrong. Looked up from germline, CDR1 is MNHNY and CDR2 is SVGAGI (reference sequence). This CDR3 comprises 16 residues. Here the CDR3 reads CASSDSRKASGQEQYF. The CDR3 nucleotides are TGTGCCAGCAGTGACAGTCGTAAGGCTAGCGGGCAAGAGCAGTACTTC.

The chain has TRBV5-1 and TRBJ2-2; TRBD1 matches 9 bases. Looked up from germline, CDR1 is SGHRS and CDR2 is YFSETQ. This CDR3 is built from 14 residues. The trim removed 4 bases at V and 7 bases at J, leaving 5 bases unmatched. DNA of the CDR3: TGCGCCAGCAGCACTGGACAGGGGAACGGGGAGCTGTTTTTT. Residues: CASSTGQGNGELFF.

The genes are TRBV20-1 and TRBJ2-5; possibly TRBD1 for D (6 bases). V was cut by 6 bases and J by 5 bases, with 19 bases left in between. Per the germline V gene, CDR1 is DFQATT and CDR2 is SNEGSKA (reference sequence). The CDR3 runs 14 residues. CDR3: CSAVPSGTIETQYF. The CDR3 nucleotides are TGCAGTGCGGTACCCTCCGGGACAATTGAGACCCAGTACTTC.

There are a few counts of this clonotype. The chain couples TRBV12-3 or TRBV12-4 to TRBJ1-6; no clear D gene. CDR3 length: 15 residues. V was pared by 2 bases and J by 6 bases, with 11 bases between. In DNA form, the CDR3 reads TGTGCCAGCAGTTTAAATCGCCAGGTTAATTCACCCCTCCACTTT. Protein: CASSLNRQVNSPLHF.

J is TRBJ2-3 and V is TRBV4-1, with 8 bases identical to TRBD2. V was pared by 0 bases and J by 2 bases, with 7 bases of the junction left unmatched. The CDR3 loop spans 17 amino acids. Germline lookup yields CDR1 MGHRA and CDR2 YSYEKL. The CDR3 DNA reads as TGCGCCAGCAGCCAAGATTCTGCGGGGGGTTACACAGATACGCAGTATTTT. Protein sequence: CASSQDSAGGYTDTQYF.

This clonotype was detected only a few times. This rearrangement joins TRBV28 to TRBJ1-2; D not resolved. Trimming left V 7 bases short and J 1 base short, with 7 bases between. The germline V gene has CDR1 MDHEN and CDR2 SYDVKM. The CDR3 length is 12 residues. CDR3 bases: TGTGCCAGCAAGGGATTTAACTATGGCTACACCTTC. Residues: CASKGFNYGYTF.